This TCR beta chain was profiled in a study of stem cell transplantation in POMP-related autoinflammatory disease. Whole-study context: CD8+ T cells were low and CD4+ cells naive-skewed before transplant. Whole-study findings and limits: In PRAID patients, the number of distinct TRB V-J gene pairings was restricted.

Concerning this clone: Its antigen remains unidentified.

Generated by immunoSEQ multiplex PCR, the TCRdb table keeps only in-frame clones and is missing some. The sample contains tens of thousands of clones, approximately 91% of which appear only once. PRAID combined immunodeficiency and autoinflammation. CDR1 is SGHRS and CDR2 is YFSETQ in the germline V gene. V lost 0 bases, J lost 2 bases, and 9 bases lay in between. This CDR3 is 14 amino acids long. The receptor was isolated from a human patient with POMP-related autoinflammation and immune dysregulation (PRAID). Some T cells here may be from the graft donor. The chain employs TRBV5-1 and TRBJ2-7, with no clear D. The sequencing used CD4+ T cells from PBMCs, collected after stem cell transplantation. As DNA, the CDR3 is TGCGCCAGCAGCTTGGGGGTGGGCCCCTACGAGCAGTACTTC. Protein: CASSLGVGPYEQYF.